This TCR beta chain stems from a study of cytomegalovirus exposure and HLA in healthy donors. Sequencing was performed with immunoSEQ multiplex PCR; in TCRdb, only in-frame clones are kept and a portion is missing. The sample lists about 180,000 clones, 85% occurring once. CDR1 and CDR2 (germline): SGDLS, YYNGEE. The CDR3 covers 20 residues. The junction had 17 bases not matched to a gene; V was cut back by 0 bases and J by 2 bases. Of note for this clone: Its antigen is not identified.

Study outcomes and limitations: Most TCR sequences proved rare, with some public TCRs found in many donors.

This clonotype originated in a young man in good health and CMV-seropositive. The sample taken for sequencing was PBMCs. V usage is TRBV9 and J usage is TRBJ2-1; 7 bases line up with TRBD2. Here the CDR3 DNA reads TGTGCCAGCAGCGTAGGGCCCCTCCCCCAGACTAGCCCCACCTACAATGAGCAGTTCTTC. Translation: CASSVGPLPQTSPTYNEQFF.